The clone carrying this T cell receptor (beta chain) was counted ten times or more. What it binds is not known. The sample belongs to a study of neurological immune-mediated disorders. Synthesis of cDNA was accomplished via 5'RACE employing 10-nucleotide random UMIs. From 15-18 subjects, every sequencing run obtained over 160 million TCR-beta sequences. A single record per CDR3 protein comes from TCRdb applying MiXCR to the 5' RACE reads. The sample lists tens of thousands of distinct CDR3 sequences; 12% to 15% were seen once. The study's findings and limits: It was HTLV-1-associated myelopathy that showed the most TCR clonal expansion, while multiple sclerosis showed the least, falling below healthy controls.

The CDR3 runs 18 residues. The germline CDR1 and CDR2 sequences are WSHSY and SAAADI. The J segment lost 4 bases and the V segment lost 3 bases, leaving 18 bases of the junction unmatched. This receptor was identified in a woman aged 50 to 65 with HTLV-1-associated myelopathy (HAM/TSP). The rearrangement links TRBV10-2 to TRBJ2-7, with TRBD2 matching over 7 bases. The sequenced material came from PBMCs. In DNA, the CDR3 is TGCGCCAGCAGTGAACGTTTTAGTAGAGGGAGGGCCAAGTACGAGCAGTACTTC. Protein: CASSERFSRGRAKYEQYF.